The 28 T cell receptor beta chains presented below share a single source sample, sequenced in a study of blood T cell repertoires in COVID-19. Repertoires were generated with immunoSEQ multiplex PCR, while TCRdb's copy carries only in-frame clones and drops some. This sample yields about 150,000 clones, of which around 83% are seen a single time; around an eighth belongs to the top ten. Sequencing was performed on peripheral blood. The receptors here all came from a woman aged 60-70 years with COVID-19, enrolled during active disease.

V is TRBV10-3 and J is TRBJ1-2; no definite D call. The ends were cut back, 3 bases at V and 4 bases at J, with 21 bases in the middle. From germline, CDR1 is ENHRY and CDR2 SYGVKD. The CDR3 is 17 residues long. This CDR3 is CAISENPVPSLLYGYTF. The CDR3 DNA follows: TGTGCCATCAGTGAAAACCCCGTACCGAGCCTGCTCTATGGCTACACCTTC.

The gene calls are TRBV19 and TRBJ1-5; D uncertain. Trimming stripped 8 bases from V and 0 bases from J, with 20 bases between. Germline V CDR1 and CDR2: LNHDA, SQIVND (reference sequence). This CDR3 spans 17 amino acids. The CDR3 here is CASSSGNPYYSNQPQHF. The CDR3 bases are TGTGCCAGTTCCTCCGGGAACCCTTACTATAGCAATCAGCCCCAGCATTTT.

V is TRBV18 and J is TRBJ1-5; 9 bases line up with TRBD1. Germline V lookup: CDR1 KGHSH, CDR2 LQKENI. The V gene end was trimmed by 1 base and the J gene end by 4 bases; junction bases not matched to a gene: 8. The CDR3 has 17 residues. CDR3 DNA sequence: TGTGCCAGCTCACCACGTCAAGGACAGGGGAGAAATCAGCCCCAGCATTTT. Translated, it gives CASSPRQGQGRNQPQHF.

V usage is TRBV10-3 and J usage is TRBJ2-3, with 8 bases lining up with TRBD2. The CDR3 has 14 amino acids. V was pared by 10 bases and J by 1 base, with 7 bases of the junction left unmatched. The germline CDR1 and CDR2 sequences are ENHRY and SYGVKD. CDR3 bases: TGTGCCACCTCAGCGGGAGAGGGCACAGATACGCAGTATTTT. Amino acid sequence: CATSAGEGTDTQYF.

This clone appeared once. V and J are TRBV18 and TRBJ1-3; no definite D call. In germline, CDR1 is KGHSH, CDR2 LQKENI. The CDR3 loop spans 15 amino acids. Trimming stripped 0 bases from V and 2 bases from J, with 8 bases between. The CDR3 DNA sequence: TGTGCCAGCTCACCACCCGGCGGGGCTGGAAACACCATATATTTT. As protein: CASSPPGGAGNTIYF.

The CDR3 coding sequence is TGCGCCAGCAGCTTGGCCGCTGGGGGCCTTTCAATGGATACGCAGTATTTT. It codes for CASSLAAGGLSMDTQYF. The chain employs TRBV5-1 and TRBJ2-3, with D perhaps TRBD1 (6 bases). The CDR3 runs 17 residues. V lost 0 bases and J lost 6, with 20 bases in between. The germline CDR1 and CDR2 sequences are SGHRS and YFSETQ. Variable domain in full (rest from reference TRBV5-1 and TRBJ2-3): KAGVTQTPRYLIKTRGQQVTLSCSPISGHRSVSWYQQTPGQGLQFLFEYFSETQRNKGNFPGRFSGRQFSNSRSEMNVSTLELGDSALYLCASSLAAGGLSMDTQYFGPGTRLTVL.

The genes are TRBV19 and TRBJ1-3, with TRBD1 as a possible D gene (5 bases). With 2 bases removed from V and 6 bases from J, the gap between germline ends came to 11 bases. Germline CDR1 LNHDA, CDR2 SQIVND (reference sequence). This CDR3 contains 14 residues. The CDR3 DNA reads TGTGCCAGTAGTATACCGGGACTGACAAACACCATATATTTT. This sequence encodes CASSIPGLTNTIYF.

This clone was counted a single time. The chain has TRBV10-3 and TRBJ1-1, with TRBD1 as a possible D gene (6 bases). Looked up from germline, CDR1 is ENHRY and CDR2 is SYGVKD. This CDR3 has 12 amino acids. The CDR3 region is CAGGGLNTEAFF. The CDR3, as DNA: TGTGCTGGGGGCGGGTTGAACACTGAAGCTTTCTTT.

This clone was observed a single time. V gene TRBV20-1 combines with J gene TRBJ1-2, with D unclear. The CDR3 covers 11 residues. CDR1 and CDR2 from the germline V gene are DFQATT and SNEGSKA (reference sequence). Between the trimmed V and J ends, which lost 0 bases and 13 bases, there was a span of 12 bases. The CDR3 DNA follows: TGCAGTGCTAGAGACGTCCCCCCCGGCACCTTC. Its protein is CSARDVPPGTF.

The chain combines TRBV6-5 with TRBJ2-1; the match to TRBD2 covers 12 bases. The CDR3 sequence is 16 residues long. CDR1 and CDR2 from the germline V gene are MNHEY and SVGAGI. Trimming at V came to 2 bases and at J to 5 bases, leaving 4 bases not matched to a gene. CDR3 region: CASSYRGLAGHNEQFF. The CDR3 DNA is TGTGCCAGCAGTTACCGCGGACTAGCGGGGCACAATGAGCAGTTCTTC.

The chain combines TRBV2 with TRBJ2-7; 7 bases map to TRBD1. Per the germline V gene, CDR1 is SNHLY and CDR2 is FYNNEI. V lost 7 bases, J lost 2 bases, and 5 bases stayed unmatched. This CDR3 has 13 residues. Written as DNA, the CDR3 is TGTGCCAGCAACGGACAGGAGCCCTACGAGCAGTACTTC. It yields the protein CASNGQEPYEQYF.

This chain connects TRBV24-1 to TRBJ2-1, with TRBD2 matching 9 bases. The CDR3 has 16 amino acids. Germline V gene sequence: CDR1 KGHDR, CDR2 SFDVKD. The ends lost 5 bases at V and 8 bases at J; junction bases unmatched: 12. The DNA for the CDR3 is TGTGCCACCAGTGCCCTCGGATTAGCGGGAGATGATGAGCAGTTCTTC. Its translation is CATSALGLAGDDEQFF.

Only a few counts were recorded for this clone. The rearrangement links TRBV18 to TRBJ1-1, with D hard to call. The V end lost 4 bases, the J end lost 1 base, and 13 bases lay between the germline ends. The germline CDR1 and CDR2 sequences are KGHSH and LQKENI. This CDR3 has 15 residues. CDR3 in amino acids: CASSQGLPTNTEAFF. CDR3 DNA sequence: TGTGCCAGCTCACAAGGACTGCCAACGAACACTGAAGCTTTCTTT.

The chain joins TRBV7-8 to TRBJ2-2; tentative D call: TRBD1 (5 bases). Trimming left V 1 base short and J 6 bases short, with 9 bases between. The CDR3 is 14 residues long. Germline V gene data show CDR1 as SGHVS and CDR2 as FQNEAQ. In nucleotides, the CDR3 is TGTGCCAGCAGCTTAGTGCGACAGCCCGGGGAGCTGTTTTTT. As protein: CASSLVRQPGELFF.

This chain links TRBV7-2 with TRBJ1-1; TRBD1 might be the D (6 bases). Trimming cost V 2 bases and J 0 bases, with 16 bases left between them. This CDR3 has 17 residues. The germline CDR1 and CDR2 sequences are SGHTA and FQGNSA. The CDR3 loop is CASSLQYLGQMNTEAFF. For the CDR3, the DNA is TGTGCCAGCAGCTTACAGTACCTCGGACAGATGAACACTGAAGCTTTCTTT.

V gene TRBV6-5 combines with J gene TRBJ2-1; maybe TRBD1 (5 bases). CDR1 is MNHEY and CDR2 is SVGAGI in the germline V gene. The CDR3 is 14 residues long. V was shortened by 8 bases and J by 4 bases, with 15 bases between the two germline ends. In DNA, the CDR3 is TGTGCCAGCGGGGCTGTTAAGGGGTACAATGAGCAGTTCTTC. This translates into CASGAVKGYNEQFF.

In DNA form, the CDR3 reads TGTGCCAGCAGTTCGGGGGTTTACTATGGCTACACCTTC. This encodes CASSSGVYYGYTF. This rearrangement joins TRBV7-9 to TRBJ1-2; D possibly corresponds to TRBD1 (5 bases). V was clipped by 6 bases and J by 3 bases, with 11 bases between them. The CDR3 contains 13 residues. Germline V gives CDR1 SEHNR, CDR2 FQNEAQ (reference sequence). The variable domain in full, with the rest retrieved from reference TRBV7-9 and TRBJ1-2, is DTGVSQNPRHKITKRGQNVTFRCDPISEHNRLYWYRQTLGQGPEFLTYFQNEAQLEKSRLLSDRFSAERPKGSFSTLEIQRTEQGDSAMYLCASSSGVYYGYTFGSGTRLTVV.

As to this clone: Within the sample, other DNA sequences also encode this same CDR3. The chain carries TRBV6-5 and TRBJ1-2; 11 bases map to TRBD1. CDR1 MNHEY and CDR2 SVGAGI come from the germline V gene. The CDR3 has 16 amino acids. V lost 2 bases to trimming and J lost 4 bases; unmatched junction nucleotides: 6. The CDR3: CASSYTRTGGGYGYTF. CDR3 DNA sequence: TGTGCCAGCAGTTACACCCGGACAGGGGGCGGCTATGGCTACACCTTC.

V gene TRBV9 combines with J gene TRBJ1-2; 7 nucleotides agree with TRBD1. CDR3 length: 15 amino acids. CDR1 is SGDLS and CDR2 is YYNGEE in the germline V gene. The ends lost 4 bases at V and 4 bases at J; junction bases unmatched: 10. The CDR3 here is CASSTTRDSPYGYTF. DNA for the CDR3: TGTGCCAGCAGCACCACAAGGGACAGTCCCTATGGCTACACCTTC.

The V call is TRBV7-9, the J call TRBJ1-5, with 7 positions matching TRBD1. V trimming: 2 bases; J trimming: 2 bases; junction bases outside the gene matches: 9. Germline V gene sequence: CDR1 SEHNR, CDR2 FQNEAQ (reference sequence). This CDR3 contains 17 residues. CDR3 sequence (DNA): TGTGCCAGCAGCTTATACAGGGGAACGATGGGCAATCAGCCCCAGCATTTT. Translated, it gives CASSLYRGTMGNQPQHF.

The chain joins TRBV19 to TRBJ1-3; 7 positions match TRBD1. Germline CDR1 LNHDA, CDR2 SQIVND (reference sequence). J gave up 0 bases and V 5 bases, and 4 bases lay outside the gene matches. This CDR3 spans 15 amino acids. In DNA, the CDR3 is TGTGCCAGTAGTCCGGACAGGAGCTCTGGAAACACCATATATTTT. It codes for CASSPDRSSGNTIYF.

The rearrangement links TRBV14 to TRBJ1-3; no clear D gene. CDR1 SGHDN and CDR2 FVKESK come from the germline V gene. This CDR3 has 17 amino acids. The V gene lost 4 bases and the J gene lost 2 bases, with 18 bases spanning the gap. The CDR3 region has the DNA TGTGCCAGCAGCCCAATATTGGCGAGGGAAGCTGGAAACACCATATATTTT. Protein: CASSPILAREAGNTIYF.

The V call is TRBV7-6, the J call TRBJ2-7; TRBD1 is a possible D gene (5 bases). CDR1 SGHVS and CDR2 FNYEAQ come from the germline V gene. V lost 3 bases, J lost 2 bases, and 8 bases lay in between. The CDR3 has 13 amino acids. CDR3 protein: CASSFWTTYEQYF. The CDR3 nucleotides read TGTGCCAGCAGCTTTTGGACAACCTACGAGCAGTACTTC.

The chain employs TRBV15 and TRBJ1-1, with a tentative D call TRBD1 (5 bases). CDR3 size: 15 residues. The germline V gene has CDR1 LNHNV and CDR2 YYDKDF (reference sequence). With 5 bases removed from V and 4 bases from J, the gap between germline ends came to 17 bases. This chain's CDR3 is CATSVSGTWGTEAFF. The CDR3 DNA reads as TGTGCCACCAGCGTATCCGGGACTTGGGGCACTGAAGCTTTCTTT.

V usage is TRBV6-5 and J usage is TRBJ2-3, with 8 bases identical to TRBD1. The V gene end was trimmed by 5 bases and the J gene end by 4 bases; junction bases not matched to a gene: 2. Germline V gene sequence: CDR1 MNHEY, CDR2 SVGAGI. The CDR3 sequence is 13 residues long. The CDR3, as DNA: TGTGCCAGCAGTCAACAGGGGGCAGATACGCAGTATTTT. Its protein product is CASSQQGADTQYF.

V gene TRBV14 combines with J gene TRBJ1-5; D remains ambiguous. There are 13 residues in the CDR3. V was cut by 4 bases and J by 5 bases, with 9 bases left in between. Germline CDR1 reads SGHDN; CDR2 reads FVKESK. CDR3 coding DNA: TGTGCCAGCAGCCCTTCCGGGTATCAGCCCCAGCATTTT. Translating it yields CASSPSGYQPQHF.

The chain recombines TRBV19 with TRBJ1-1; possible D gene TRBD1, 6 bases. Looked up from germline, CDR1 is LNHDA and CDR2 is SQIVND (reference sequence). The CDR3 sequence is 15 residues long. Trimming shortened V by 6 bases and J by 0 bases, and 14 bases separated the two germline ends. CDR3 region: CASSFRGAMNTEAFF. DNA of the CDR3: TGTGCCAGTAGCTTCCGGGGGGCAATGAACACTGAAGCTTTCTTT. The entire variable domain, with the rest obtained from reference TRBV19 and TRBJ1-1, is as follows: DGGITQSPKYLFRKEGQNVTLSCEQNLNHDAMYWYRQDPGQGLRLIYYSQIVNDFQKGDIAEGYSVSREKKESFPLTVTSAQKNPTAFYLCASSFRGAMNTEAFFGQGTRLTVV.

The chain employs TRBV6-6 and TRBJ1-2; 7 bases map to TRBD1. In germline, CDR1 is MNHNY, CDR2 SVGAGI (reference sequence). The V and J ends lost 6 bases and 2 bases, in that order; junction bases with no gene match: 12. The length of the CDR3 is 16 residues. The CDR3 bases are TGTGCCAGCAGCCTGACCGCCAGGGGGGTGAACTATGGCTACACCTTC. This sequence encodes CASSLTARGVNYGYTF.